These 32 T cell receptor beta chains were sequenced from one sample in a study of T cells expressing NK-cell markers. TCRdb reprocessed the 5' RACE reads, with one entry per CDR3 protein and no DNA. The table lists 550,000 to 600,000 distinct CDR3 sequences. The sample comprised blood T cells: a sorted CD56 or NKG2C T cell subset, CD4+ or CD8+ T cells, or bulk PBMC T cells (not recorded which). The receptors originated from a man aged 18 to 30 in good health.

This chain connects TRBV28 to TRBJ2-1; the D call from TCRdb, TRBD1, cannot be confirmed without DNA. The CDR3 has 17 amino acids. Germline loops: CDR1 MDHEN, CDR2 SYDVKM. CDR3 protein: CASSPPGGRHSYNEQFF.

The gene calls are TRBV24-1 and TRBJ2-3; TCRdb's D call of TRBD2 is untestable without DNA. The CDR3 is 15 residues long. Germline V lookup: CDR1 KGHDR, CDR2 SFDVKD. CDR3 sequence: CATSPSGRATDTQYF.

This chain connects TRBV6-5 to TRBJ2-1; TCRdb calls TRBD2, which cannot be checked without DNA. CDR1 MNHEY and CDR2 SVGAGI come from the germline V gene. The length of the CDR3 is 15 residues. The CDR3: CASSSRQGLNNEQFF.

This chain uses TRBV15 with TRBJ2-6; the TRBD1 assignment by TCRdb is unverifiable without DNA. The germline CDR1 and CDR2 sequences are LNHNV and YYDKDF (reference sequence). This CDR3 is built from 15 residues. The CDR3 protein is CATSHRRSGANVLTF.

The chain uses TRBV5-1 and TRBJ2-7. This CDR3 is built from 13 residues. Per germline, CDR1 SGHRS and CDR2 YFSETQ. CDR3 sequence: CASSLASRREQYF.

V usage is TRBV30 and J usage is TRBJ1-1. In germline, CDR1 is GTSNPN, CDR2 SVGIG (reference sequence). The CDR3 runs 11 residues. CDR3: CAWFPDTEAFF.

The rearrangement joins TRBV4-2 to TRBJ2-3; there is no DNA to check the TCRdb D call of TRBD2. The CDR3 length is 15 residues. CDR1 and CDR2 from the germline V gene are LGHNA and YNFKEQ. The CDR3 sequence: CASSQDQAGGFGQYF.

The rearrangement joins TRBV12-3 or TRBV12-4 to TRBJ2-1. The CDR3 runs 15 residues. CDR3 sequence: CASSPRSSSYNEQFF.

The chain links TRBV5-1 to TRBJ2-2; TCRdb's D call of TRBD2 is untestable without DNA. Looked up from germline, CDR1 is SGHRS and CDR2 is YFSETQ. This CDR3 is 17 amino acids long. The CDR3 spells CASSLAVGTIPPGELFF.

The CDR3: CAVSQAGEETQYF. The chain links TRBV10-3 to TRBJ2-5; TCRdb names TRBD2, which stays unverified in the absence of DNA. The length of the CDR3 is 13 residues. Looked up from germline, CDR1 is ENHRY and CDR2 is SYGVKD.

The V call is TRBV11-2, the J call TRBJ2-5; TCRdb calls TRBD2, which cannot be checked without DNA. The CDR3 totals 17 residues. Looked up from germline, CDR1 is SGHAT and CDR2 is FQNNGV. The chain's CDR3 is CASSLDSVGTRQETQYF. Full variable domain (missing parts from reference TRBV11-2 and TRBJ2-5): EAGVAQSPRYKIIEKRQSVAFWCNPISGHATLYWYQQILGQGPKLLIQFQNNGVVDDSQLPKDRFSAERLKGVDSTLKIQPAKLEDSAVYLCASSLDSVGTRQETQYFGPGTRLLVL.

The J gene is TRBJ2-7, the V gene TRBV4-3; the D call of TRBD1 rests on TCRdb alone, since no DNA is present to check it. The CDR3 loop spans 16 amino acids. The germline gives CDR1 LGHNA, CDR2 YSLEER. CDR3 residues: CASSQVAGGDSYEQYF.

CDR3 residues: CASSLNPGLASDTQYF. This rearrangement joins TRBV11-2 to TRBJ2-3; TCRdb selects TRBD1, and the lack of DNA leaves this call unchecked. The length of the CDR3 is 16 residues. CDR1 SGHAT and CDR2 FQNNGV come from the germline V gene.

This sequence joins TRBV5-1 and TRBJ2-5; the TCRdb D gene call, TRBD1, has no DNA to confirm it. Germline CDR1 reads SGHRS; CDR2 reads YFSETQ. This CDR3 has 16 residues. CDR3 region: CASSRIGTGGGETQYF. The entire variable domain, with the rest obtained from reference TRBV5-1 and TRBJ2-5, is as follows: KAGVTQTPRYLIKTRGQQVTLSCSPISGHRSVSWYQQTPGQGLQFLFEYFSETQRNKGNFPGRFSGRQFSNSRSEMNVSTLELGDSALYLCASSRIGTGGGETQYFGPGTRLLVL.

This chain connects TRBV10-3 to TRBJ2-1; the D gene TCRdb calls, TRBD2, cannot be checked with no DNA. The CDR3 has 15 amino acids. Germline lookup yields CDR1 ENHRY and CDR2 SYGVKD. Here the CDR3 reads CAISGQTSGDNEQFF.

J is TRBJ1-2 and V is TRBV12-3 or TRBV12-4. The CDR3 sequence is 18 residues long. The CDR3 protein is CASSFRRLMGSMNYGYTF.

The rearrangement uses TRBV6-1 and TRBJ2-2; TCRdb's D call of TRBD1 is untestable without DNA. CDR1 and CDR2 (germline): MNHNS, SASEGT. The CDR3 sequence is 16 residues long. This CDR3 reads CASSHRGPANTGELFF.

J is TRBJ1-3 and V is TRBV4-1; TCRdb's D call, TRBD1, is unchecked because there is no DNA. The CDR3 runs 15 residues. Germline loops: CDR1 MGHRA, CDR2 YSYEKL. The CDR3 sequence is CASSVNRGSGNTIYF.

The chain joins TRBV28 to TRBJ2-1; TCRdb gives TRBD1 as the D gene, but with no DNA this cannot be confirmed. CDR3 length: 12 amino acids. CDR1 is MDHEN and CDR2 is SYDVKM in the germline V gene. Here the CDR3 reads CASTAGANEQFF.

The V gene is TRBV12-3 or TRBV12-4, the J gene TRBJ1-1; TCRdb's D call, TRBD1, is unchecked because there is no DNA. This CDR3 is 13 amino acids long. The chain's CDR3 is CASIIKQGVGAFF.

The J gene is TRBJ2-3, the V gene TRBV10-3; TCRdb designates TRBD2, a call that cannot be tested without DNA. Germline CDR1 reads ENHRY; CDR2 reads SYGVKD. The CDR3 totals 15 residues. The CDR3 sequence: CAISGGREGTDTQYF.

The chain recombines TRBV4-2 with TRBJ2-2; TCRdb names TRBD2, which stays unverified in the absence of DNA. The CDR3 has 19 residues. CDR1 is LGHNA, CDR2 YNFKEQ, per germline. CDR3: CASSPPSGRRNTNTGELFF.

The V call is TRBV10-3, the J call TRBJ1-1. CDR1 and CDR2 from the germline V gene are ENHRY and SYGVKD. CDR3 length: 14 amino acids. The CDR3: CAISGKGRETEAFF.

The chain couples TRBV29-1 to TRBJ2-7; TCRdb proposes TRBD2, but this gene call is untestable without DNA. The CDR3 length is 13 residues. Germline V gene data show CDR1 as SQVTM and CDR2 as ANQGSEA. CDR3 in amino acids: CSVAQRAGFEQYF.

The chain couples TRBV7-2 to TRBJ1-3; the TCRdb D gene call, TRBD1, has no DNA to confirm it. This CDR3 has 15 residues. The germline gives CDR1 SGHTA, CDR2 FQGNSA. Here the CDR3 reads CASSRTGLSGNTIYF.

The V call is TRBV3-1, the J call TRBJ2-7; the TRBD2 assignment by TCRdb is unverifiable without DNA. The CDR3 has 14 residues. CDR1 and CDR2 (germline): LGHDT, YNNKEL (reference sequence). The CDR3 is CASSHRTSVYEQYF.

This chain connects TRBV29-1 to TRBJ2-2; checking the TCRdb D call of TRBD1 is not possible without DNA. CDR3 length equals 20 residues. The germline CDR1 and CDR2 sequences are SQVTM and ANQGSEA. This CDR3 is CSALSPLSSDRGPNTGELFF.

The gene calls are TRBV6-1 and TRBJ2-1. The CDR3 spans 14 residues. Germline V gives CDR1 MNHNS, CDR2 SASEGT. CDR3: CASSVPATSNEQFF.

The chain has TRBV6-2 or TRBV6-3 and TRBJ2-7. Per the germline V gene, CDR1 is MNHEY and CDR2 is SVGEGT. The CDR3 is 13 residues long. This CDR3 reads CASGYNTIYEQYF.

The V call is TRBV24-1, the J call TRBJ2-1. CDR1 is KGHDR and CDR2 is SFDVKD in the germline V gene. This CDR3 has 13 residues. CDR3 amino acids: CATSDQHSWGQFF.

The gene calls are TRBV20-1 and TRBJ2-1; TCRdb picks TRBD1, but there is no DNA to check that call. In germline, CDR1 is DFQATT, CDR2 SNEGSKA (reference sequence). The CDR3 has 14 residues. CDR3 protein: CSATLGQGLNEQFF.

CDR3 amino acids: CATGSFNYGYTF. J is TRBJ1-2 and V is TRBV27; there is no DNA to check the TCRdb D call of TRBD1. Per the germline V gene, CDR1 is MNHEY and CDR2 is SMNVEV (reference sequence). There are 12 residues in the CDR3.